Below, 10 T cell receptor beta chains from the same sample are listed, as sequenced in a study of T-cell memory formation after mild COVID-19. TCRdb reprocessed the 5' RACE reads via MiXCR and lists one record per CDR3 protein. The sample has 550,000 to 650,000 distinct CDR3 sequences; around 16% are singletons. Material for sequencing was PBMCs or a T cell subset sorted from them (not recorded which). Source of these receptors: an adult woman who had mild COVID-19 (a few samples of this study predate the infection). Cell type and time point are not known.

Here the CDR3 reads CASSQDTGKGDREHQPQHF. The DNA of the CDR3 is TGCGCCAGCAGCCAAGATACGGGAAAAGGGGACAGGGAGCATCAGCCCCAGCATTTT. V is TRBV4-3 and J is TRBJ1-5; TRBD1 matches at 9 bases. The V segment lost 0 bases and the J segment 5 bases; nucleotides outside the gene matches: 14. Germline-derived CDR1 and CDR2 are LGHNA and YSLEER. The CDR3 is 19 amino acids.

The count of this clonotype is one. CDR3 in amino acids: CASSLGTEDGYTF. In nucleotides, the CDR3 is TGTGCCAGCAGCTTAGGGACAGAGGATGGCTACACCTTC. This chain connects TRBV7-6 to TRBJ1-2, with D perhaps matching TRBD1 (6 bases). The CDR3 consists of 13 residues. Germline-derived CDR1 and CDR2 are SGHVS and FNYEAQ. Trimming shortened V by 1 base and J by 6 bases, and 9 bases separated the two germline ends. Based on the CDR3 plus reference TRBV7-6 and TRBJ1-2, the full variable domain is GAGVSQSPRYKVTKRGQDVALRCDPISGHVSLYWYRQALGQGPEFLTYFNYEAQQDKSGLPNDRFSAERPEGSISTLTIQRTEQRDSAMYRCASSLGTEDGYTFGSGTRLTVV.

J is TRBJ1-1 and V is TRBV15; possible D gene TRBD1, 6 bases. The CDR3 totals 15 residues. In germline, CDR1 is LNHNV, CDR2 YYDKDF (reference sequence). The V end lost 1 base, the J end lost 0 bases, and 9 bases lay between the germline ends. The CDR3 region is CATSRGDRMNTEAFF. The CDR3 DNA reads as TGTGCCACCAGCAGAGGTGACAGGATGAACACTGAAGCTTTCTTT.

The V gene is TRBV10-3, the J gene TRBJ1-3; the D is unclear. There are 13 residues in the CDR3. V was clipped by 4 bases and J by 0 bases, with 4 bases between them. The germline gives CDR1 ENHRY, CDR2 SYGVKD. The CDR3 sequence is CAISGVSGNTIYF. The CDR3 DNA follows: TGTGCCATCAGTGGGGTCTCTGGAAACACCATATATTTT.

This clonotype was detected a few times. The genes are TRBV5-1 and TRBJ2-1; the D gene is possibly TRBD1 (6 bases). Germline CDR1 is SGHRS and CDR2 is YFSETQ. CDR3 size: 18 residues. The V end was cut by 6 bases, the J end by 0 bases, with 22 bases between. CDR3 protein: CASTQQGQFSRSYNEQFF. The CDR3 DNA sequence: TGCGCCAGCACACAACAGGGTCAGTTTAGTCGCTCCTACAATGAGCAGTTCTTC.

The chain has TRBV20-1 and TRBJ2-3, with TRBD1 as a possible D gene (5 bases). Between the trimmed V and J ends, which lost 3 bases and 1 base, there was a span of 11 bases. The CDR3 contains 14 residues. From germline, CDR1 is DFQATT and CDR2 SNEGSKA (reference sequence). In nucleotides, the CDR3 is TGCAGTGCTAGGGACACCATCCGCACAGATACGCAGTATTTT. It codes for CSARDTIRTDTQYF.

This clonotype was counted a few times. V usage is TRBV5-1 and J usage is TRBJ2-7; TRBD2 matches at 7 bases. The CDR3 sequence is 14 residues long. J was trimmed by 4 bases and V by 4 bases; bases with no gene match: 8. Germline CDR1 is SGHRS and CDR2 is YFSETQ. In DNA, the CDR3 is TGCGCCAGCAGCCCCGCTAGCGGAGCGTACGAGCAGTACTTC. Amino acid sequence: CASSPASGAYEQYF.

This clonotype was seen at least ten times. The rearrangement uses TRBV9 and TRBJ2-1; D is uncertain. This CDR3 region has 16 residues. Trimming shortened V by 0 bases and J by 0 bases, and 10 bases separated the two germline ends. The germline V gene encodes CDR1 SGDLS and CDR2 YYNGEE. The CDR3 DNA reads TGTGCCAGCAGCGTAGATGGCGGATACTCCTACAATGAGCAGTTCTTC. This sequence encodes CASSVDGGYSYNEQFF.

In its sample, this clonotype was seen a few times. The chain employs TRBV30 and TRBJ1-5; TRBD1 might be the D (5 bases). The CDR3 consists of 13 residues. Germline-derived CDR1 and CDR2 are GTSNPN and SVGIG (reference sequence). V dropped 4 bases and J dropped 4 bases, with 11 bases sitting between them. CDR3: CAWNRGTNQPQHF. The CDR3 nucleotides are TGTGCCTGGAATCGGGGGACTAATCAGCCCCAGCATTTT.

This clonotype was detected only a few times. The chain is built from TRBV6-6 and TRBJ1-3; D not resolved. Trimming shortened V by 4 bases and J by 0 bases, and 10 bases separated the two germline ends. The length of the CDR3 is 15 residues. Germline V gene sequence: CDR1 MNHNY, CDR2 SVGAGI (reference sequence). CDR3 region: CASSSGRSSGNTIYF. The CDR3 DNA reads TGTGCCAGCAGTTCCGGACGGAGCTCTGGAAACACCATATATTTT.